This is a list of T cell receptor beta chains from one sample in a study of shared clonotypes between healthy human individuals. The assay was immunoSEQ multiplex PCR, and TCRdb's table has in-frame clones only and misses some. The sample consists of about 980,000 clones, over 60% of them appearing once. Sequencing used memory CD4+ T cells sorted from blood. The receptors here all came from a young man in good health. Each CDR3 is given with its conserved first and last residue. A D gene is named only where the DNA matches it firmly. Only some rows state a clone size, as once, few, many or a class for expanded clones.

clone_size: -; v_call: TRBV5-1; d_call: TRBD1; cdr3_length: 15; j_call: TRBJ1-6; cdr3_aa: CASNLAAGGNSPLHF; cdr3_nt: TGCGCCAGCAATTTGGCAGCAGGGGGTAATTCACCCCTCCACTTT
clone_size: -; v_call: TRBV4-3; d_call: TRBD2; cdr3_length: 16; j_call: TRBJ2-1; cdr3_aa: CASSQAGLALPDEQFF; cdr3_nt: TGCGCCAGCAGCCAAGCGGGACTAGCGCTTCCGGATGAGCAGTTCTTC
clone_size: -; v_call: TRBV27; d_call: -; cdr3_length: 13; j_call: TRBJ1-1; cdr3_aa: CASSGAGQAEAFF; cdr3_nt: TGTGCCAGCAGTGGGGCTGGGCAGGCTGAAGCTTTCTTT
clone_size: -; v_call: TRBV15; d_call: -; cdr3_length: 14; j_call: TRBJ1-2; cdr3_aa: CATSSTGGDYGYTF; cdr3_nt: TGTGCCACCAGCAGTACAGGCGGTGACTATGGCTACACCTTC
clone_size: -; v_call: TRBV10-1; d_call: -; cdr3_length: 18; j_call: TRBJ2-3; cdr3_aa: CASSGRWRLRDSTDTQYF; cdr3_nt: TGCGCCAGCAGTGGGAGGTGGAGATTGAGGGACTCCACAGATACGCAGTATTTT
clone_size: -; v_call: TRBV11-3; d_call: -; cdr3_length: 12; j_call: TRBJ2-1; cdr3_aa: CASSSRGNEQFF; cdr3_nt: TGTGCCAGCAGCTCCAGGGGCAATGAGCAGTTCTTC
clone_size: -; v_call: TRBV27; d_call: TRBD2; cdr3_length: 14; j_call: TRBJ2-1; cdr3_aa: CASSFSGGGYEQFF; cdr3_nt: TGTGCCAGCAGTTTTTCCGGGGGGGGCTATGAGCAGTTCTTC
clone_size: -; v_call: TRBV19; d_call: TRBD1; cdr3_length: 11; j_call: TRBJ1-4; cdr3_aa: CASSADRVMFF; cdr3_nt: TGTGCCAGTAGTGCGGACAGGGTGATGTTTTTT
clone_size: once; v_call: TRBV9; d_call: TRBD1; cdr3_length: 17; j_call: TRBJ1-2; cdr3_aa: CASSVHAGTGDNYGYTF; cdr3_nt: TGTGCCAGCAGCGTACATGCCGGGACAGGAGATAACTATGGCTACACCTTC
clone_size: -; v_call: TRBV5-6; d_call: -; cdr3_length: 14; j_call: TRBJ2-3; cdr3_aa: CASSLVEGPDTQYF; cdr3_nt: TGTGCCAGCAGCTTGGTGGAGGGCCCAGATACGCAGTATTTT
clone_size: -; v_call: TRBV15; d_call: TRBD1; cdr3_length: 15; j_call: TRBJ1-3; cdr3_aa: CATSRLGTGGNTIYF; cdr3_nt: TGTGCCACCAGCAGATTAGGGACAGGGGGAAACACCATATATTTT
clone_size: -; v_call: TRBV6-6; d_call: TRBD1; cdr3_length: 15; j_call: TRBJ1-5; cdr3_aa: CASSDPGTGVQPQHF; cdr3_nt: TGTGCCAGCAGTGACCCCGGGACAGGGGTCCAGCCCCAGCATTTT
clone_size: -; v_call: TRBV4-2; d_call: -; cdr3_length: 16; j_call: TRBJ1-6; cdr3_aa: CASSQDIWVIGSPLHF; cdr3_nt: TGTGCCAGCAGCCAAGATATTTGGGTAATAGGATCACCCCTCCACTTT
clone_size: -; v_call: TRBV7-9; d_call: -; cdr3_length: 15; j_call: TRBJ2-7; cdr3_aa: CASSLGGQGFYEQYF; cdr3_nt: TGTGCCAGCAGCTTAGGGGGGCAGGGTTTCTACGAGCAGTACTTC
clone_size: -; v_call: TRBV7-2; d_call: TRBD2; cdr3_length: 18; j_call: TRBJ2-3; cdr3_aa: CASSLGAGGPLGGDTQYF; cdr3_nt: TGTGCCAGCAGCCTGGGTGCGGGAGGCCCCCTAGGGGGGGATACGCAGTATTTT
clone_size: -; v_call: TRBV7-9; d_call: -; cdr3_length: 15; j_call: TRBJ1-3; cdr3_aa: CASSLRTGAGNTIYF; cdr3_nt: TGTGCCAGCAGCCTCCGGACCGGCGCTGGAAACACCATATATTTT
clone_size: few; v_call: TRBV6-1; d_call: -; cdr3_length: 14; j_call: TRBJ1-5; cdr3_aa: CASTGGRGNQPQHF; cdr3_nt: TGTGCCAGCACTGGGGGCAGGGGCAATCAGCCCCAGCATTTT
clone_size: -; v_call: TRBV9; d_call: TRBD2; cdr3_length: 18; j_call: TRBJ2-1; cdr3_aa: CASSPGTSVPKSYNEQFF; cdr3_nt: TGTGCCAGCAGCCCCGGGACTAGCGTGCCCAAATCCTACAATGAGCAGTTCTTC
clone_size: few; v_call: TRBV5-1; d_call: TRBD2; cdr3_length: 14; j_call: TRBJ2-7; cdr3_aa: CASSSGTSTSEQYF; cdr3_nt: TGCGCCAGCAGCTCCGGGACTAGTACGAGCGAGCAGTACTTC
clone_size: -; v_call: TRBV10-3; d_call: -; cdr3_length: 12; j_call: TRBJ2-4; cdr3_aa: CAISGPWGIQYF; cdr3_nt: TGTGCCATCAGCGGGCCCTGGGGCATTCAGTACTTC
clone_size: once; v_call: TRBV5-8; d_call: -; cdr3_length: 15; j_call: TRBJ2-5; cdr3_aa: CASSPLGPTWETQYF; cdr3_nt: TGTGCCAGCAGCCCCTTGGGACCCACATGGGAGACCCAGTACTTC
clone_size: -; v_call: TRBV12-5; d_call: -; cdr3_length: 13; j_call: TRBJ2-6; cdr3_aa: CASGASGANVLTF; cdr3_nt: TGTGCTAGTGGGGCTTCGGGGGCCAACGTCCTGACTTTC
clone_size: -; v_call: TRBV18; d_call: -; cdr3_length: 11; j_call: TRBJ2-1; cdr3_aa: CASSPAGEQFF; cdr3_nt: TGTGCCAGCTCACCCGCGGGGGAGCAGTTCTTC
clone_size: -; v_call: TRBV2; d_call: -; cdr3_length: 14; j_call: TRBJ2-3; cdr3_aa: CASSVEQGRDTQYF; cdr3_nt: TGTGCCAGCAGTGTAGAGCAGGGGCGAGATACGCAGTATTTT
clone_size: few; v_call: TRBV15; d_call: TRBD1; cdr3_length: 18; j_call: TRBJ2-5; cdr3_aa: CATSRYGQGRLGGETQYF; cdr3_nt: TGTGCCACCAGCCGTTATGGACAGGGACGGCTAGGGGGGGAGACCCAGTACTTC
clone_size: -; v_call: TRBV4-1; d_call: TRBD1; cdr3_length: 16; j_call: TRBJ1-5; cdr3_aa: CASSQTGKKNNQPQHF; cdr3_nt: TGCGCCAGCAGCCAGACAGGGAAGAAAAACAATCAGCCCCAGCATTTT
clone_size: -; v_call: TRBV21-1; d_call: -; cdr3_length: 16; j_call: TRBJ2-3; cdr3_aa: CASSKDRGSLPDTQYF; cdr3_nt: TGTGCCAGCAGCAAAGATCGCGGGAGCTTGCCAGATACGCAGTATTTT
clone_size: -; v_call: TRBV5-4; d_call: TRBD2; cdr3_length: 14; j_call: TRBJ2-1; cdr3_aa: CASSGTRSASEQFF; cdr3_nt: TGTGCCAGCAGCGGGACTAGATCAGCTAGTGAGCAGTTCTTC
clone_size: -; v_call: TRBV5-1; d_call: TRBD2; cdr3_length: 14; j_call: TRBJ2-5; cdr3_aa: CASSFTSGKETQYF; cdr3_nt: TGCGCCAGCAGCTTCACTAGCGGGAAAGAGACCCAGTACTTC
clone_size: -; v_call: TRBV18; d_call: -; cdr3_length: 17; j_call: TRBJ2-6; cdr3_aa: CASSPPAPGAGANVLTF; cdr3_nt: TGTGCCAGCTCACCACCGGCGCCAGGGGCTGGGGCCAACGTCCTGACTTTC
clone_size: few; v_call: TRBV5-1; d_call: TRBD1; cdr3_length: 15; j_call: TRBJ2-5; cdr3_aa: CASSSFGTGQETQYF; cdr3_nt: TGCGCCAGCAGCAGCTTTGGGACAGGGCAAGAGACCCAGTACTTC